Below, one T cell receptor (beta chain) is given with its context. Its target antigen remains unknown. Base qualities are not at hand, and no much larger clone is one base apart. Libraries were made using the immunoSEQ multiplex PCR assay. This is the immuneACCESS table as TCRdb keeps it, with only in-frame sequences that have V and J called. A part of the clones is gone; compared with another copy, unresolved V genes explain less than half, and the rest is unexplained. Within this sample are fewer than 200,000 clones, with about 86% of them counted one time only. Nearly 5% of the sample lies in the top ten. This entry comes from a study of control samples from healthy donors and cancer patients (dated by TCRdb to 2019 to 2021). Including cysteine and phenylalanine, the CDR3 has 14 amino acids. Kept here is only the CDR3 DNA, which spans 42 bases and is read in frame from base 1. CDR1 and CDR2, per the germline V gene, are SQVTM and ANQGSEA. Trimming at the junction amounts to 4 bases on V and 3 bases on J, and the germline ends lie 15 bases apart.

The sequenced sample was blood. This TCR came from a woman between 25 and 40 years old in good health. The sequence joins TRBV29-1 to TRBJ1-1; a confident D gene designation cannot be given. The DNA sequence reads TGCAGCGTTGCTCTACGAAACCGCGACACTGAAGCTTTCTTT. Translated, it gives CSVALRNRDTEAFF.